A single sample is the source of the 16 T cell receptor beta chains below, sequenced in a study of OX40 agonist ivuxolimab in advanced cancers. Assay: immunoSEQ multiplex PCR; the TCRdb copy retains only in-frame clones and omits some. The table lists some 63,000 clones, less than 90% of them singletons, with around 25% in the top ten. The sequences come from CD4+ or CD8+ T cells sorted from blood, collected in a trial of the OX40 agonist ivuxolimab. Source of these receptors: an adult with an advanced solid tumor such as melanoma, head and neck, liver or kidney cancer.

The chain links TRBV16 to TRBJ1-5, with D uncertain. CDR3 length: 12 amino acids. CDR1 and CDR2 (germline): KGHSY, FQNENV. Trimming took 0 bases from V and 9 from J, leaving 6 bases between them. The DNA of the CDR3 is TGTGCCAGCAGCCAATCGGCACGGCCCCAGCATTTT. Its translation: CASSQSARPQHF.

The chain combines TRBV6-5 with TRBJ2-5; D not resolved. CDR1 and CDR2 (germline): MNHEY, SVGAGI. The CDR3 runs 14 residues. V dropped 0 bases and J dropped 7 bases, with 12 bases sitting between them. The CDR3 region is CASSYSTAIRTQYF. The CDR3 DNA is TGTGCCAGCAGTTACTCGACGGCAATTCGGACCCAGTACTTC.

V gene TRBV19 combines with J gene TRBJ1-5; 10 bases are shared with TRBD1. Trimming cost V 6 bases and J 1 base; bases outside gene matches: 3. Germline CDR1 and CDR2: LNHDA and SQIVND (reference sequence). The CDR3 loop spans 15 amino acids. This CDR3 reads CASSPTGGSNQPQHF. As DNA, the CDR3 is TGTGCCAGTAGCCCGACAGGGGGCAGCAATCAGCCCCAGCATTTT.

V usage is TRBV7-2 and J usage is TRBJ1-1; D gene ambiguous. CDR1 and CDR2 (germline): SGHTA, FQGNSA. V was pared by 2 bases and J by 3 bases, with 16 bases between. This CDR3 spans 16 amino acids. The CDR3 region is CASSLRVSAEYTEAFF. Written as DNA, the CDR3 is TGTGCCAGCAGCTTAAGGGTTTCTGCGGAGTACACTGAAGCTTTCTTT.

The V and J genes are TRBV9 and TRBJ1-1, with a possible D match to TRBD1 (6 bases). This CDR3 is 15 amino acids long. The germline gives CDR1 SGDLS, CDR2 YYNGEE. V lost 2 bases and J lost 6, with 17 bases in between. CDR3 sequence: CASSVRGGPQAEAFF. CDR3 bases: TGTGCCAGCAGCGTGAGGGGGGGACCCCAAGCTGAAGCTTTCTTT.

This clone was detected only once. J is TRBJ1-2 and V is TRBV5-1; D not certain. Trimming took off 1 base at V and 3 bases at J, with 19 bases between the two ends. The CDR3 length is 17 residues. CDR1 and CDR2 (germline): SGHRS, YFSETQ. The CDR3, as DNA: TGCGCCAGCAGCTTGTATCTTAAACCGGGGTCCTACTATGGCTACACCTTC. Translation gives CASSLYLKPGSYYGYTF. Together with reference TRBV5-1 and TRBJ1-2, the CDR3 gives the full variable domain: KAGVTQTPRYLIKTRGQQVTLSCSPISGHRSVSWYQQTPGQGLQFLFEYFSETQRNKGNFPGRFSGRQFSNSRSEMNVSTLELGDSALYLCASSLYLKPGSYYGYTFGSGTRLTVV.

The genes are TRBV5-1 and TRBJ2-5; TRBD1 agrees at 7 bases. There are 13 residues in the CDR3. In germline, CDR1 is SGHRS, CDR2 YFSETQ. V lost 7 bases and J lost 4; bases outside the gene matches: 7. The CDR3 region is CASGGQSPETQYF. The DNA of the CDR3 is TGCGCCAGCGGGGGACAGTCCCCAGAGACCCAGTACTTC. Complete variable domain (other parts from reference TRBV5-1 and TRBJ2-5): KAGVTQTPRYLIKTRGQQVTLSCSPISGHRSVSWYQQTPGQGLQFLFEYFSETQRNKGNFPGRFSGRQFSNSRSEMNVSTLELGDSALYLCASGGQSPETQYFGPGTRLLVL.

In this sample, this clone turned up a few times. The V and J genes are TRBV7-9 and TRBJ1-1, with TRBD1 as a possible D gene (5 bases). V was clipped by 5 bases and J by 1 base, with 14 bases between them. The V gene's germline CDR1 is SEHNR and CDR2 FQNEAQ (reference sequence). This CDR3 is 15 amino acids long. The CDR3 sequence is CASSLHGGRNTEAFF. For the CDR3, the DNA is TGTGCCAGCAGCCTCCATGGGGGGAGGAACACTGAAGCTTTCTTT.

The V and J genes are TRBV5-1 and TRBJ1-1; 9 bases map to TRBD1. Germline values: CDR1 SGHRS, CDR2 YFSETQ. This CDR3 comprises 14 residues. The V segment lost 5 bases and the J segment 2 bases; nucleotides outside the gene matches: 4. DNA for the CDR3: TGCGCCAGCAGGTCGACAGGGGGTAACACTGAAGCTTTCTTT. Amino acids: CASRSTGGNTEAFF. Full variable domain (missing parts from reference TRBV5-1 and TRBJ1-1): KAGVTQTPRYLIKTRGQQVTLSCSPISGHRSVSWYQQTPGQGLQFLFEYFSETQRNKGNFPGRFSGRQFSNSRSEMNVSTLELGDSALYLCASRSTGGNTEAFFGQGTRLTVV.

The chain carries TRBV5-1 and TRBJ1-2; 7 nucleotides match TRBD1. The CDR3 contains 15 residues. J was trimmed by 6 bases and V by 2 bases; bases with no gene match: 10. The V gene's germline CDR1 is SGHRS and CDR2 YFSETQ. Written as DNA, the CDR3 is TGCGCCAGCAGCTTCGACTACAGGGGATTGGATGGCTACACCTTC. Residues: CASSFDYRGLDGYTF.

The chain recombines TRBV7-8 with TRBJ1-2; the D is unclear. V gave up 5 bases and J gave up 5 bases, with 12 bases separating them. Per the germline V gene, CDR1 is SGHVS and CDR2 is FQNEAQ. This CDR3 comprises 13 residues. CDR3 nucleotides: TGTGCCAGCAGCCTACGACCCCGGTATGGCTACACCTTC. The encoded protein is CASSLRPRYGYTF.

This chain joins TRBV18 and TRBJ1-5; TRBD1 matches 8 bases. There are 16 residues in the CDR3. After removal of 2 bases from V and 3 bases from J, the junction contained 6 bases not matched to a gene. Germline V lookup: CDR1 KGHSH, CDR2 LQKENI. The CDR3 DNA sequence: TGTGCCAGCTCACCAGCGACAGGGGCCGACAATCAGCCCCAGCATTTT. Its translation: CASSPATGADNQPQHF.

This chain links TRBV19 with TRBJ1-1; D is unclear. V was clipped by 7 bases and J by 6 bases, with 21 bases between them. Germline CDR1 LNHDA, CDR2 SQIVND (reference sequence). The CDR3 runs 15 residues. This chain's CDR3 is CASTLRWRDNPEAFF. In DNA form, the CDR3 reads TGTGCCAGTACTCTTCGCTGGAGGGATAACCCTGAAGCTTTCTTT. Combining the CDR3 with reference TRBV19 and TRBJ1-1 gives the whole variable domain DGGITQSPKYLFRKEGQNVTLSCEQNLNHDAMYWYRQDPGQGLRLIYYSQIVNDFQKGDIAEGYSVSREKKESFPLTVTSAQKNPTAFYLCASTLRWRDNPEAFFGQGTRLTVV.

This chain joins TRBV30 and TRBJ1-6, with D unresolved. The V and J ends lost 2 bases and 1 base respectively, with 3 bases between them. Germline CDR1 is GTSNPN and CDR2 is SVGIG (reference sequence). This CDR3 has 13 residues. The CDR3 sequence is CAWSQSYNSPLHF. The CDR3 region has the DNA TGTGCCTGGAGTCAGTCCTATAATTCACCCCTCCACTTT.

This chain links TRBV7-9 with TRBJ1-2; 9 bases are shared with TRBD1. Germline values: CDR1 SEHNR, CDR2 FQNEAQ (reference sequence). The CDR3 spans 15 residues. V dropped 4 bases and J dropped 7; count of bases not matched to a gene: 10. The DNA for the CDR3 is TGTGCCAGCAGCTCGCCCCCGGGACAGGGATTTGGCTACACCTTC. It encodes CASSSPPGQGFGYTF.

J is TRBJ1-2 and V is TRBV2, with TRBD1 identical over 11 bases. The CDR3 consists of 16 residues. The ends lost 8 bases at V and 2 bases at J; junction bases unmatched: 10. Germline-derived CDR1 and CDR2 are SNHLY and FYNNEI. CDR3 nucleotides: TGTGCCAGCGAAAGAGGCGGGACAGGGGGGAACTATGGCTACACCTTC. Amino acid sequence: CASERGGTGGNYGYTF.